This entry describes one T cell receptor (beta chain). The target antigen is unknown. The germline gives CDR1 SQVTM, CDR2 ANQGSEA. The CDR3 runs to 13 residues. V lost 6 bases to trimming and J lost 1 base, with 12 bases between them. The protocol was immunoSEQ multiplex PCR, while the TCRdb copy is restricted to in-frame clones and leaves out a portion. The table has fewer than 200,000 clones, roughly 86% seen once. The sample belongs to a study of cytomegalovirus exposure and HLA in healthy donors. Study-wide findings and caveats: The listing of roughly 160 TCR beta chains classed them as cytomegalovirus-associated. A classifier reportedly called cytomegalovirus status with high sensitivity and specificity. Many donors shared some public TCRs, even though most TCR sequences were rare.

Sequences were obtained from PBMCs. The sequence was collected from a woman aged 18-29 years in good health and CMV-seropositive. The rearrangement joins TRBV29-1 to TRBJ1-1; a weak D match, TRBD1 (6 bases). CDR3 sequence: CSVTWTANTEAFF. CDR3 nucleotides: TGCAGCGTAACCTGGACAGCGAACACTGAAGCTTTCTTT.